The clone carrying this T cell receptor beta chain was detected only a few times. Under the authors' procedure: Estimates of nucleated cell counts were drawn from the amplification of reference gene primers. This table comes from immunoSEQ multiplex PCR, and its TCRdb copy is limited to in-frame clones, with some not included. The V and J calls and clone size were taken over from that table, and D and trimming were inferred from the DNA. The sample gives approximately 110,000 clones, 60% to 85% of which show up once; 0.65% to 0.95% is in the top ten. This CDR3 is 14 amino acids long. Germline V lookup: CDR1 SEHNR, CDR2 FQNEAQ (reference sequence). After removal of 4 bases from V and 5 bases from J, the junction contained 5 bases not matched to a gene. The data originate from a study of blood T cell repertoires in COVID-19. Across the whole study: The samples span acute and convalescent COVID-19 from the United States, Italy and Spain. PBMCs, B-cell-depleted T cells, or T cells provided the cDNA or gDNA that made up the material.

The source of this sequence is a human donor with acute or convalescent COVID-19. The donor label of this sample is uncertain. Sequenced material: peripheral blood. The chain links TRBV7-9 to TRBJ2-1; TRBD1 aligns across 7 bases. CDR3 protein: CASSSTGFNNEQFF. DNA for the CDR3: TGTGCCAGCAGCTCGACAGGGTTCAACAATGAGCAGTTCTTC.